This passage covers 20 T cell receptor beta chains from one sample sequenced in a study of cytomegalovirus exposure and HLA in healthy donors. PCR involved 60 Vbeta and 13 Jbeta primers. Produced via immunoSEQ multiplex PCR; TCRdb's table is partial and in-frame only. The sample shows 150,000 to 180,000 clones, around 79% of them seen only once. The sequencing sample was made of PBMCs. The receptors here all came from a man younger than 30 in good health and CMV-seronegative.

CDR3 sequence: CASSLQGAKNIQYF. The CDR3 region has the DNA TGCGCCAGCAGCTTGCAGGGAGCCAAAAACATTCAGTACTTC. The chain has TRBV5-1 and TRBJ2-4, with a tentative D call TRBD1 (5 bases). The CDR3 is made up of 14 amino acids. CDR1 SGHRS and CDR2 YFSETQ come from the germline V gene. Trimming took off 1 base at V and 0 bases at J, with 5 bases between the two ends.

This rearrangement joins TRBV2 to TRBJ2-2; D may be TRBD2 (6 bases). Germline V gene lookup returns CDR1 SNHLY and CDR2 FYNNEI. The ends were cut back, 7 bases at V and 1 base at J, with 13 bases in the middle. This CDR3 is 15 amino acids long. CDR3 residues: CASTASGVNTGELFF. In nucleotides, the CDR3 is TGTGCCAGCACCGCTTCGGGGGTGAACACCGGGGAGCTGTTTTTT.

The chain links TRBV19 to TRBJ1-2; D perhaps matches TRBD1 (5 bases). The V gene lost 5 bases and the J gene lost 4 bases, with 14 bases spanning the gap. Germline V gene lookup returns CDR1 LNHDA and CDR2 SQIVND (reference sequence). The length of the CDR3 is 14 residues. CDR3 amino acids: CASSRSATGYGYTF. The CDR3 DNA reads TGTGCCAGTAGTCGATCAGCCACAGGCTATGGCTACACCTTC.

This clone was recorded only once. The chain joins TRBV4-1 to TRBJ2-4; the D is unclear. V was cut by 0 bases and J by 5 bases, with 11 bases left in between. This CDR3 contains 15 residues. Germline values: CDR1 MGHRA, CDR2 YSYEKL. In DNA form, the CDR3 reads TGCGCCAGCAGCCAAGATCCCAGGCAGGAAAACATTCAGTACTTC. Protein product: CASSQDPRQENIQYF.

The J gene is TRBJ2-7, the V gene TRBV6-1; D not resolved. There are 14 residues in the CDR3. Trimming cost V 0 bases and J 0 bases, with 6 bases left between them. CDR1 is MNHNS and CDR2 is SASEGT in the germline V gene. This chain's CDR3 is CASSEAGISYEQYV. The CDR3 DNA is TGTGCCAGCAGTGAAGCGGGCATCTCCTACGAGCAGTACGTC.

V and J are TRBV19 and TRBJ1-1, with D hard to call. The germline V and J ends were trimmed by 10 bases and 1 base, with 10 bases remaining between them. The CDR3 is 12 residues long. Looked up from germline, CDR1 is LNHDA and CDR2 is SQIVND (reference sequence). DNA of the CDR3: TGTGCCACCGCGGAGTGGAACACTGAAGCTTTCTTT. This translates into CATAEWNTEAFF.

The chain recombines TRBV19 with TRBJ2-5; maybe TRBD1 (6 bases). Trimming shortened V by 3 bases and J by 2 bases, and 10 bases separated the two germline ends. CDR1 is LNHDA, CDR2 SQIVND, per germline (reference sequence). This CDR3 comprises 14 residues. This chain's CDR3 is CASSIPGEQETQYF. The CDR3 bases are TGTGCCAGTAGTATCCCAGGGGAACAAGAGACCCAGTACTTC.

This chain connects TRBV4-3 to TRBJ2-2; no definite D call. CDR3 size: 16 residues. CDR1 is LGHNA and CDR2 is YSLEER in the germline V gene. Trimming took 6 bases from V and 2 from J, leaving 16 bases between them. The DNA of the CDR3 is TGCGCCAGCAGGGAGACGCCAGAAACCAACACCGGGGAGCTGTTTTTT. Its translation: CASRETPETNTGELFF.

This chain joins TRBV6-5 and TRBJ1-2, with D possibly TRBD1 on 5 matching bases. The length of the CDR3 is 13 residues. V lost 2 bases to trimming and J lost 5 bases, with 9 bases between them. In germline, CDR1 is MNHEY, CDR2 SVGAGI. CDR3 in DNA: TGTGCCAGCAGTTACGGCCGGGGGTATGGCTACACCTTC. Its translation: CASSYGRGYGYTF.

The chain couples TRBV27 to TRBJ1-5; TRBD1 matches 11 bases. The trim removed 2 bases at V and 3 bases at J, leaving 6 bases unmatched. Germline V gene data show CDR1 as MNHEY and CDR2 as SMNVEV (reference sequence). CDR3 length: 17 residues. CDR3 loop: CASSLNSGQGVNQPQHF. The DNA of the CDR3 is TGTGCCAGCAGTTTAAATTCGGGACAGGGGGTCAATCAGCCCCAGCATTTT.

This chain links TRBV27 with TRBJ1-5; no clear D. V lost 3 bases, J lost 8 bases, and 14 bases lay in between. Looked up from germline, CDR1 is MNHEY and CDR2 is SMNVEV (reference sequence). This CDR3 is 14 amino acids long. The DNA for the CDR3 is TGTGCCAGCAGTTTGGGTCTCGCCGGGGAGCCCCAGCATTTT. Translating it yields CASSLGLAGEPQHF.

This clone was picked up one time. The chain carries TRBV27 and TRBJ2-1; TRBD1 matches at 7 bases. CDR3 length equals 14 residues. The V segment lost 8 bases and the J segment 2 bases; nucleotides outside the gene matches: 6. The germline V gene has CDR1 MNHEY and CDR2 SMNVEV (reference sequence). The CDR3 nucleotides are TGTGCCAGCGGAACCCAGGGGGCCTACAATGAGCAGTTCTTC. This encodes CASGTQGAYNEQFF.

V is TRBV29-1 and J is TRBJ1-2; TRBD1 is a possible D gene (5 bases). CDR1 and CDR2 from the germline V gene are SQVTM and ANQGSEA. V dropped 6 bases and J dropped 2 bases, with 25 bases sitting between them. The CDR3 sequence is 17 residues long. The CDR3 reads CSVLGGALSGLNYGYTF. CDR3 nucleotide sequence: TGCAGCGTCCTGGGAGGGGCCCTCAGTGGACTAAACTATGGCTACACCTTC.

The chain recombines TRBV5-1 with TRBJ1-5; 10 bases agree with TRBD1. Germline V gene data show CDR1 as SGHRS and CDR2 as YFSETQ. CDR3 length: 16 amino acids. V shed 3 bases and J 4 bases; nucleotides not matched to a gene: 7. The DNA for the CDR3 is TGCGCCAGCAGCTCAGGACCGGGACAGGGGAATCAGCCCCAGCATTTT. Translating gives CASSSGPGQGNQPQHF.

This clone was picked up a small number of times. The chain couples TRBV6-5 to TRBJ1-4; TRBD1 matches 7 bases. Per the germline V gene, CDR1 is MNHEY and CDR2 is SVGAGI. The CDR3 runs 16 residues. After removal of 0 bases from V and 8 bases from J, the junction contained 9 bases not matched to a gene. The CDR3 region has the DNA TGTGCCAGCAGTTACTCAGGGGGCGCGTTCAGCGAAAAACTGTTTTTT. It is translated as CASSYSGGAFSEKLFF.

This chain joins TRBV7-3 and TRBJ2-2; weak D call: TRBD1 (6 bases). The CDR3 covers 13 residues. Germline lookup yields CDR1 SGHTA and CDR2 FQGTGA. Between the trimmed V and J ends, which lost 5 bases and 6 bases, there was a span of 10 bases. CDR3 sequence: CASSPRQAGELFF. The CDR3 DNA sequence: TGTGCCAGCAGCCCGAGACAGGCCGGGGAGCTGTTTTTT.

The rearrangement uses TRBV11-3 and TRBJ1-1; D perhaps matches TRBD1 (6 bases). Germline CDR1 SGHNT, CDR2 YENEEA. The CDR3 is 13 amino acids. V lost 5 bases and J lost 2, with 9 bases in between. In DNA, the CDR3 is TGTGCCAGCAGCGGACAGTCAAACACTGAAGCTTTCTTT. As protein: CASSGQSNTEAFF.

The chain carries TRBV6-5 and TRBJ2-3; TRBD2 is a possible D gene (5 bases). Trimming removed 6 bases from V and 2 bases from J, with 9 bases in between. The CDR3 length is 13 residues. Germline CDR1 is MNHEY and CDR2 is SVGAGI. In DNA form, the CDR3 reads TGTGCCAGCAGACCGGACTTCACAGATACGCAGTATTTT. Its translation is CASRPDFTDTQYF.

The V call is TRBV27, the J call TRBJ2-2, with D tentatively TRBD2 (6 bases). Germline loops: CDR1 MNHEY, CDR2 SMNVEV (reference sequence). The length of the CDR3 is 16 residues. V dropped 0 bases and J dropped 6 bases, with 14 bases sitting between them. DNA for the CDR3: TGTGCCAGCAGTTTATCAGGAGGGTTTCAGTCCGGGGAGCTGTTTTTT. This gives the protein CASSLSGGFQSGELFF.

The gene calls are TRBV19 and TRBJ1-2, with TRBD1 matching 7 bases. The germline V gene has CDR1 LNHDA and CDR2 SQIVND (reference sequence). CDR3 length: 11 residues. Unmatched junction bases numbered 3, after V lost 1 base and J lost 13 bases. The chain's CDR3 is CASSIGQGSTF. DNA of the CDR3: TGTGCCAGTAGTATAGGACAGGGATCCACCTTC. Full variable domain (remainder filled in from reference TRBV19 and TRBJ1-2): DGGITQSPKYLFRKEGQNVTLSCEQNLNHDAMYWYRQDPGQGLRLIYYSQIVNDFQKGDIAEGYSVSREKKESFPLTVTSAQKNPTAFYLCASSIGQGSTFGSGTRLTVV.